Listed here are 20 T cell receptor beta chains from one sample, sequenced in a study of shared T cell receptors in the human thymus. Clones were read by immunoSEQ multiplex PCR, and TCRdb kept only the in-frame ones, dropping some. The sample has 550,000 to 800,000 clones, approximately 83% seen once. The data also belong to a second study, concerning human thymus T cells.

Material for sequencing was thymocytes. The receptors were gathered from a girl under three years old with a congenital heart defect.

The V gene is TRBV5-1, the J gene TRBJ2-1; 8 bases are shared with TRBD2. V shed 4 bases, J shed 5 bases, and the junction held 11 bases outside the gene matches. Germline V gene data show CDR1 as SGHRS and CDR2 as YFSETQ. The CDR3 loop spans 16 amino acids. The CDR3 DNA follows: TGCGCCAGCAGCGGTCGCCACGGGGGGGATAACAATGAGCAGTTCTTC. Translating it yields CASSGRHGGDNNEQFF. Full variable domain (rest looked up from reference TRBV5-1 and TRBJ2-1): KAGVTQTPRYLIKTRGQQVTLSCSPISGHRSVSWYQQTPGQGLQFLFEYFSETQRNKGNFPGRFSGRQFSNSRSEMNVSTLELGDSALYLCASSGRHGGDNNEQFFGPGTRLTVL.

The chain joins TRBV4-3 to TRBJ1-4, with 7 bases lining up with TRBD1. CDR1 is LGHNA and CDR2 is YSLEER in the germline V gene. The CDR3 is 15 amino acids. V lost 4 bases to trimming and J lost 5 bases; unmatched junction nucleotides: 7. The CDR3 coding sequence is TGCGCCAGCAGCCGGGGACAGCTGATAAATGAAAAACTGTTTTTT. This gives the protein CASSRGQLINEKLFF.

This chain uses TRBV2 with TRBJ1-4; D is unresolved. V was shortened by 0 bases and J by 5 bases, with 16 bases between the two germline ends. The germline V gene has CDR1 SNHLY and CDR2 FYNNEI. The CDR3 covers 17 residues. The CDR3 sequence: CASSEALREGINEKLFF. CDR3 sequence (DNA): TGTGCCAGCAGTGAAGCGCTTCGGGAAGGGATCAATGAAAAACTGTTTTTT.

The chain combines TRBV6-1 with TRBJ2-7; possibly TRBD1 for D (5 bases). Trimming left V 3 bases short and J 4 bases short, with 22 bases between. The CDR3 loop spans 17 amino acids. CDR1 is MNHNS, CDR2 SASEGT, per germline. The CDR3 protein is CASSEIPTVLNVYEQYF. The CDR3 DNA is TGTGCCAGCAGTGAGATCCCGACAGTTCTGAACGTTTACGAGCAGTACTTC.

This clone was counted a single time. The chain has TRBV4-1 and TRBJ1-1; the match to TRBD1 covers 11 bases. Germline loops: CDR1 MGHRA, CDR2 YSYEKL. There are 16 residues in the CDR3. V was pared by 3 bases and J by 4 bases, with 7 bases of the junction left unmatched. CDR3 residues: CASSHLDRGPGTEAFF. DNA for the CDR3: TGCGCCAGCAGCCACCTGGACAGGGGGCCAGGCACTGAAGCTTTCTTT.

This CDR3 reads CAWSVRDRAALNTEAFF. The DNA of the CDR3 is TGTGCCTGGAGTGTACGGGACAGGGCGGCCTTGAACACTGAAGCTTTCTTT. The chain joins TRBV30 to TRBJ1-1; 9 bases line up with TRBD1. With V trimmed by 0 bases and J by 0 bases, 8 bases remained unmatched. The CDR3 spans 17 residues. CDR1 is GTSNPN and CDR2 is SVGIG in the germline V gene (reference sequence).

This clone was picked up one time. V usage is TRBV5-1 and J usage is TRBJ2-1; 7 bases map to TRBD2. Per germline, CDR1 SGHRS and CDR2 YFSETQ. There are 14 residues in the CDR3. V was clipped by 0 bases and J by 5 bases; unmatched bases: 2. CDR3 in DNA: TGCGCCAGCAGCTTGGTCGGGACTAACAATGAGCAGTTCTTC. Residues: CASSLVGTNNEQFF.

The CDR3 spells CASSFFQGTVEAFF. The CDR3 nucleotides read TGTGCCAGCAGCTTTTTTCAGGGTACGGTCGAAGCTTTCTTT. This chain joins TRBV11-2 and TRBJ1-1, with D tentatively TRBD1 (5 bases). Trimming took off 3 bases at V and 8 bases at J, with 16 bases between the two ends. This CDR3 has 14 residues. Per germline, CDR1 SGHAT and CDR2 FQNNGV.

The genes are TRBV10-3 and TRBJ2-7; 13 nucleotides match TRBD2. Trimming took 2 bases from V and 5 from J; bases not matched to a gene: 6. The CDR3 extends over 16 amino acids. CDR1 ENHRY and CDR2 SYGVKD come from the germline V gene. The DNA for the CDR3 is TGTGCCATCAGTGAGCTACTAGCGGGGGGGCGAGACGAGCAGTACTTC. Its translation: CAISELLAGGRDEQYF.

The chain recombines TRBV11-3 with TRBJ2-5; D unresolved. Per germline, CDR1 SGHNT and CDR2 YENEEA. The V and J ends lost 2 bases and 5 bases respectively, with 9 bases between them. The length of the CDR3 is 13 residues. CDR3 amino acids: CASSLTSAETQYF. CDR3 nucleotide sequence: TGTGCCAGCAGCTTAACTTCCGCGGAGACCCAGTACTTC.

The chain is built from TRBV27 and TRBJ1-1; D might be TRBD1 (5 bases). V shed 2 bases and J shed 0 bases, with 13 bases lying between them. The germline V gene encodes CDR1 MNHEY and CDR2 SMNVEV (reference sequence). There are 16 residues in the CDR3. The CDR3: CASSLRAGLMNTEAFF. CDR3 coding DNA: TGTGCCAGCAGTTTAAGGGCAGGGCTCATGAACACTGAAGCTTTCTTT.

This chain joins TRBV9 and TRBJ1-6, with D possibly matching TRBD1 (6 bases). This CDR3 spans 14 amino acids. CDR1 and CDR2 (germline): SGDLS, YYNGEE. V lost 4 bases and J 5 bases, leaving 10 bases between the germline ends. CDR3 protein: CASSPQGHNSPLHF. CDR3 sequence (DNA): TGTGCCAGCAGCCCTCAGGGGCATAATTCACCCCTCCACTTT.

CDR3 DNA: TGTGCCAGCGCAGGGGGACAGATGTACGAAAAACTGTTTTTT. Protein product: CASAGGQMYEKLFF. The chain recombines TRBV18 with TRBJ1-4; TRBD1 agrees at 7 bases. Germline values: CDR1 KGHSH, CDR2 LQKENI. This CDR3 is built from 14 residues. V lost 8 bases to trimming and J lost 8 bases; unmatched junction nucleotides: 11.

Of note for this clone: The CDR3 end shows no conserved phenylalanine or tryptophan, and so a read error is likely. The DNA is left out, because the CDR3 cannot be placed on it with certainty; the CDR3 is given as TCRdb lists it. The genes are TRBV20-1 and TRBJ1-6; TRBD1, as called in the table, went unchecked against the DNA. The CDR3 is 11 residues long, counting both termini. Per germline, CDR1 DFQATT and CDR2 SNEGSKA (reference sequence). This CDR3 reads CITETGGRGVL.

This clone showed up just once. The chain links TRBV7-2 to TRBJ1-3; 8 bases are a match to TRBD1. Unmatched junction bases numbered 8, after V lost 5 bases and J lost 5 bases. The CDR3 totals 15 residues. Germline V gene sequence: CDR1 SGHTA, CDR2 FQGNSA. The CDR3 region has the DNA TGTGCCAGCAGCCCGGGACAGGATAGAAGAAACACCATATATTTT. This encodes CASSPGQDRRNTIYF.

This clone is a singleton in its sample. The chain links TRBV10-1 to TRBJ1-1; no firm D call. The V gene lost 0 bases and the J gene lost 3 bases, with 5 bases spanning the gap. The CDR3 contains 13 residues. Per germline, CDR1 WNHNN and CDR2 SYGVQD (reference sequence). CDR3: CASSESIDTEAFF. DNA for the CDR3: TGCGCCAGCAGTGAGTCTATAGACACTGAAGCTTTCTTT.

In its sample, this clone was seen a few times. V and J are TRBV4-1 and TRBJ1-1; D might be TRBD1 (6 bases). From germline, CDR1 is MGHRA and CDR2 YSYEKL. Trimming pared 8 bases from V and 0 bases from J, leaving 19 bases between. This CDR3 is 16 amino acids long. The CDR3 sequence: CASAERTDSMNTEAFF. In DNA form, the CDR3 reads TGCGCCAGCGCGGAAAGGACAGATAGCATGAACACTGAAGCTTTCTTT.

About this clone itself: At one end, the junction sequence differs from germline, possibly due to a read error. The chain is built from TRBV2 and TRBJ1-2; D is ambiguous. CDR1 is SNHLY and CDR2 is FYNNEI in the germline V gene. The CDR3 runs to 10 residues. CDR3 residues: CASRSYRYTF. The CDR3 nucleotides are TGTGCCAGCAGGTCCTATCGCTACACCTTC.

The chain uses TRBV25-1 and TRBJ2-6; D remains ambiguous. CDR1 MGHDK and CDR2 SYGVNS come from the germline V gene. The V and J ends lost 5 bases and 0 bases respectively, with 11 bases between them. The CDR3 covers 16 residues. CDR3 nucleotide sequence: TGTGCCAGCAGTCACGTGAACATCTCTGGGGCCAACGTCCTGACTTTC. Residues: CASSHVNISGANVLTF. The full variable domain, with the rest looked up from reference TRBV25-1 and TRBJ2-6, is EADIYQTPRYLVIGTGKKITLECSQTMGHDKMYWYQQDPGMELHLIHYSYGVNSTEKGDLSSESTVSRIRTEHFPLTLESARPSHTSQYLCASSHVNISGANVLTFGAGSRLTVL.

The V call is TRBV28, the J call TRBJ2-1; 7 bases map to TRBD1. Germline-derived CDR1 and CDR2 are MDHEN and SYDVKM. The CDR3 loop spans 15 amino acids. Trimming cost V 4 bases and J 3 bases; bases outside gene matches: 6. CDR3 coding DNA: TGTGCCAGCAGTTGCCCCGGGACAGACTACAATGAGCAGTTCTTC. It codes for CASSCPGTDYNEQFF. The variable domain in full, with the rest retrieved from reference TRBV28 and TRBJ2-1, is DVKVTQSSRYLVKRTGEKVFLECVQDMDHENMFWYRQDPGLGLRLIYFSYDVKMKEKGDIPEGYSVSREKKERFSLILESASTNQTSMYLCASSCPGTDYNEQFFGPGTRLTVL.